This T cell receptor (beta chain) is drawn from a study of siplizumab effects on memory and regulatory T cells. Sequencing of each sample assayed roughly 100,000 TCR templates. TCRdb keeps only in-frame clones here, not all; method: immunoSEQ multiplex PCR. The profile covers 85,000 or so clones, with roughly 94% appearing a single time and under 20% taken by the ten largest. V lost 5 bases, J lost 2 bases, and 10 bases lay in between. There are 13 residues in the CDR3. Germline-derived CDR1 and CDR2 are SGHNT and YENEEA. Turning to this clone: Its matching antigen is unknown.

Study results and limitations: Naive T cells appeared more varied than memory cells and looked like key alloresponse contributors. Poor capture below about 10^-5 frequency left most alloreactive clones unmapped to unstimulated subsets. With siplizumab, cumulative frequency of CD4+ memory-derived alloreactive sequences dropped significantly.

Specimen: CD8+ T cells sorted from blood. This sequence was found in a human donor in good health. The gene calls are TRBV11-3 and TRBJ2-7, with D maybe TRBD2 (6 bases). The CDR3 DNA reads TGTGCCAGCAGCGGAGGGACTGCCTACGAGCAGTACTTC. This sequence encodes CASSGGTAYEQYF. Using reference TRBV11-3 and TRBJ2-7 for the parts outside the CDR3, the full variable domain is EAGVVQSPRYKIIEKKQPVAFWCNPISGHNTLYWYLQNLGQGPELLIRYENEEAVDDSQLPKDRFSAERLKGVDSTLKIQPAELGDSAVYLCASSGGTAYEQYFGPGTRLTVT.